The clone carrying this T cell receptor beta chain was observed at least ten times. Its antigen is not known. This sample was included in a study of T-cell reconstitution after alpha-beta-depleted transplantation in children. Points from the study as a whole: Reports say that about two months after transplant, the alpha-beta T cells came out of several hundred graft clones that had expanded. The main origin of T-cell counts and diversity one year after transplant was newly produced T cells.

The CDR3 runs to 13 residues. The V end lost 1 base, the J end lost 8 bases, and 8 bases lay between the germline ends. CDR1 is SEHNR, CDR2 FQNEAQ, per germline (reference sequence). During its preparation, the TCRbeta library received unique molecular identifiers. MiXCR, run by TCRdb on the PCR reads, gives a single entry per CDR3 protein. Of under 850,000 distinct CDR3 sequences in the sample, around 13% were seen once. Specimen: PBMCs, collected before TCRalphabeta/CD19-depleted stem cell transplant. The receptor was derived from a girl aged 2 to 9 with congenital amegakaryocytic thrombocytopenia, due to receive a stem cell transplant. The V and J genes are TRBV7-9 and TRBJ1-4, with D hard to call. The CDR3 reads CASSLGGEEKLFF. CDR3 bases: TGTGCCAGCAGCTTAGGCGGGGAGGAAAAACTGTTTTTT.